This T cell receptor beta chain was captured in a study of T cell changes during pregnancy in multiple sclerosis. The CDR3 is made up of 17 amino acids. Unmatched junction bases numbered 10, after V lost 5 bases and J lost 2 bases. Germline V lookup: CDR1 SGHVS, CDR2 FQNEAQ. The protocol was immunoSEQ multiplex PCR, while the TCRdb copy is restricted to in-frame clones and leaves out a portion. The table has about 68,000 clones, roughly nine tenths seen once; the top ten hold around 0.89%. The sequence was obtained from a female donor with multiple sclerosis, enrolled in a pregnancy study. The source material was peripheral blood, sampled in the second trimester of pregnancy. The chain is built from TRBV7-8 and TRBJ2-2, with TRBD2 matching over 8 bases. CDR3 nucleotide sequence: TGTGCCAGCAGCCCCAGAGTAGCGGGGAGCAACACCGGGGAGCTGTTTTTT. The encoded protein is CASSPRVAGSNTGELFF.